The 15 T cell receptor beta chains below come from one sample, sequenced in a study of OX40 agonist ivuxolimab in advanced cancers. Only in-frame clones appear in the TCRdb table, and some are missing; sequencing was by immunoSEQ multiplex PCR. The repertoire includes around 56,000 clones, 82% of them detected once, and roughly 1.5% sits in the top ten. This specimen consisted of CD4+ or CD8+ T cells sorted from blood, obtained in a trial of the OX40 agonist ivuxolimab. These receptors came from an adult with an advanced solid tumor such as melanoma, head and neck, liver or kidney cancer.

The rearrangement joins TRBV5-4 to TRBJ2-5, with TRBD2 identical over 13 bases. Germline CDR1 SGHNT, CDR2 YYREEE (reference sequence). There are 16 residues in the CDR3. J lost 5 bases, V lost 3 bases, and 7 bases had no gene match. The CDR3 DNA follows: TGTGCCAGCAGCTCCTGGACTAGCGGGAGAGGGGAGACCCAGTACTTC. Protein product: CASSSWTSGRGETQYF.

The chain employs TRBV18 and TRBJ2-5, with D perhaps TRBD1 or TRBD2 (6 bases each). The germline V gene encodes CDR1 KGHSH and CDR2 LQKENI. There are 15 residues in the CDR3. V lost 2 bases, J lost 4 bases, and 14 bases lay in between. The CDR3 reads CASSPDRRGGETQYF. CDR3 in DNA: TGTGCCAGCTCACCAGACAGGAGGGGTGGAGAGACCCAGTACTTC.

V is TRBV27 and J is TRBJ2-3; TRBD2 matches 10 bases. The junction had 8 bases not matched to a gene; V was cut back by 8 bases and J by 3 bases. Germline values: CDR1 MNHEY, CDR2 SMNVEV (reference sequence). There are 15 residues in the CDR3. The CDR3 sequence: CASVASGRPTDTQYF. The CDR3 DNA sequence: TGTGCCAGCGTGGCTAGCGGGAGACCAACAGATACGCAGTATTTT.

The CDR3 sequence is CASSEFRLGANVLTF. CDR3 sequence (DNA): TGTGCCAGCAGTGAATTTCGGTTGGGGGCCAACGTCCTGACTTTC. V and J are TRBV2 and TRBJ2-6; D ambiguous. The V gene's germline CDR1 is SNHLY and CDR2 FYNNEI. V was cut by 2 bases and J by 4 bases, with 9 bases left in between. This CDR3 is built from 15 residues.

The CDR3 here is CATSIGAGQDQPQHF. CDR3 bases: TGTGCCACCAGCATCGGCGCGGGCCAGGATCAGCCCCAGCATTTT. The rearrangement links TRBV15 to TRBJ1-5; D is undetermined. V was trimmed by 4 bases and J by 5 bases, leaving 15 bases between them. The CDR3 consists of 15 residues. Looked up from germline, CDR1 is LNHNV and CDR2 is YYDKDF (reference sequence).

This chain connects TRBV7-9 to TRBJ1-1, with D perhaps matching TRBD1 (5 bases). CDR1 SEHNR and CDR2 FQNEAQ come from the germline V gene (reference sequence). V was pared by 4 bases and J by 1 base, with 10 bases between. The CDR3 loop spans 14 amino acids. CDR3 nucleotides: TGTGCCAGCAGCTCCGGGGGTGCGAACACTGAAGCTTTCTTT. Translated, it gives CASSSGGANTEAFF.

The chain is built from TRBV14 and TRBJ1-3, with D tentatively TRBD1 (6 bases). V shed 3 bases and J shed 4 bases, with 16 bases lying between them. CDR1 is SGHDN and CDR2 is FVKESK in the germline V gene. The CDR3 has 16 amino acids. CDR3: CASSQLLQGRGNTIYF. The CDR3 bases are TGTGCCAGCAGCCAGCTCCTGCAGGGGAGGGGAAACACCATATATTTT.

This chain joins TRBV19 and TRBJ1-5; unclear D gene. V was clipped by 7 bases and J by 2 bases, with 15 bases between them. This CDR3 contains 15 residues. Germline V gene data show CDR1 as LNHDA and CDR2 as SQIVND (reference sequence). CDR3 loop: CASTLGPGGNQPQHF. CDR3 nucleotide sequence: TGTGCCAGTACCCTCGGGCCGGGAGGCAATCAGCCCCAGCATTTT.

The chain recombines TRBV4-2 with TRBJ2-1; D might be TRBD2 (5 bases). The V gene lost 3 bases and the J gene lost 6 bases, with 9 bases spanning the gap. The CDR3 extends over 13 amino acids. Germline V gene lookup returns CDR1 LGHNA and CDR2 YNFKEQ. The CDR3 DNA follows: TGTGCCAGCAGCCATCCCACTAGCAATGAGCAGTTCTTC. Residues: CASSHPTSNEQFF.

The genes are TRBV10-3 and TRBJ1-2; D remains ambiguous. V was clipped by 0 bases and J by 4 bases, with 6 bases between them. CDR1 and CDR2 from the germline V gene are ENHRY and SYGVKD. The CDR3 sequence is 13 residues long. The CDR3 coding sequence is TGTGCCATCAGTGAGTCTAAGGTCTATGGCTACACCTTC. The encoded protein is CAISESKVYGYTF.

This clone was seen once. J is TRBJ2-2 and V is TRBV9; 8 bases align to TRBD2. V gave up 6 bases and J gave up 8 bases; unmatched junction bases: 6. The CDR3 covers 13 residues. The V gene's germline CDR1 is SGDLS and CDR2 YYNGEE. The CDR3 DNA sequence: TGTGCCAGCACCAGGACGGGAGGGGGGGAGCTGTTTTTT. It yields the protein CASTRTGGGELFF.

The V and J genes are TRBV11-2 and TRBJ2-1; 10 bases are shared with TRBD2. Per the germline V gene, CDR1 is SGHAT and CDR2 is FQNNGV. The CDR3 runs to 14 residues. Trimming cost V 5 bases and J 7 bases; bases outside gene matches: 5. The DNA of the CDR3 is TGTGCCAGCAGCACAAGCGGGGGGGTAAATGAGCAGTTCTTC. Protein sequence: CASSTSGGVNEQFF.

This clone showed up just once. This chain links TRBV9 with TRBJ2-1; no clear D. This CDR3 region has 15 residues. CDR1 is SGDLS, CDR2 YYNGEE, per germline. V lost 0 bases to trimming and J lost 0 bases, with 7 bases between them. CDR3 in amino acids: CASSVDYPSYNEQFF. The CDR3 DNA reads TGTGCCAGCAGCGTAGACTACCCCTCCTACAATGAGCAGTTCTTC. Full variable domain (rest looked up from reference TRBV9 and TRBJ2-1): DSGVTQTPKHLITATGQRVTLRCSPRSGDLSVYWYQQSLDQGLQFLIQYYNGEERAKGNILERFSAQQFPDLHSELNLSSLELGDSALYFCASSVDYPSYNEQFFGPGTRLTVL.

V gene TRBV29-1 combines with J gene TRBJ1-2; 9 nucleotides match TRBD1. The CDR3 is 13 amino acids. With V trimmed by 3 bases and J by 1 base, 0 bases remained unmatched. Germline-derived CDR1 and CDR2 are SQVTM and ANQGSEA. CDR3 loop: CSVETGGNYGYTF. The CDR3 nucleotides are TGCAGCGTTGAGACAGGGGGTAACTATGGCTACACCTTC.

The chain employs TRBV6-1 and TRBJ2-7; 10 positions agree with TRBD1. Germline loops: CDR1 MNHNS, CDR2 SASEGT. V trimming: 5 bases; J trimming: 4 bases; junction bases outside the gene matches: 8. The CDR3 runs 15 residues. The CDR3 sequence is CASSIRTGGRYEQYF. The CDR3 DNA sequence: TGTGCCAGCAGTATCAGGACAGGGGGTAGATACGAGCAGTACTTC.